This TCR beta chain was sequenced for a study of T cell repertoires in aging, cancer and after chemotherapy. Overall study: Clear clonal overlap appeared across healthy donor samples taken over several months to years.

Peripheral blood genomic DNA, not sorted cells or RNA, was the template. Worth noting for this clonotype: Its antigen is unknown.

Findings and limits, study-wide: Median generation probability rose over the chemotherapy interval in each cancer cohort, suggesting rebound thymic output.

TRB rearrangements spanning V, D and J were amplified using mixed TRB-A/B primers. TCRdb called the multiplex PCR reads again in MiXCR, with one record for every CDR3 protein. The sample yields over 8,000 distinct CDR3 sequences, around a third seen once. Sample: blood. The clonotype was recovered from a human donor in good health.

The CDR3 is CASLDLAVFPGELFF. CDR3 coding DNA: TGTGCCAGTCTTGACCTAGCGGTTTTCCCCGGGGAGCTGTTTTTT. V and J are TRBV27 and TRBJ2-2; 7 positions match TRBD2. Germline V gene sequence: CDR1 MNHEY, CDR2 SMNVEV (reference sequence). V lost 9 bases, J lost 6 bases, and 13 bases stayed unmatched. CDR3 size: 15 residues.